The subject of this entry is one TCR beta chain. This clonotype was observed a few times. What this receptor recognizes is not known. No per-base quality is available; no much larger clone lies one base away. These data belong to a study of human T cells and chemical hapten exposure (dated by TCRdb to about 2021). Notes on the research overall: Libraries were combined into a pool for sequencing, and differences in TCR yield between samples came mainly from small differences in library volumes within the pool. The study tracked peripheral blood TCR repertoire changes in vivo during primary and secondary sensitization to the hapten diphenylcyclopropenone (DPC) in alopecia patients. Both TCR alpha and TCR beta chains were sequenced from each blood RNA sample. Here is what the overall study found, with its caveats: No change with DPC sensitization was found in the number of TCRs above 1 in 1000 frequency, and no evidence of global repertoire structure alterations was found. Repeated subsampling changed both the strength of the expansion versus patch-test correlation and the threshold at which the correlation became significant.

The protocol used for the library was 5' RACE. Sequencing used an Illumina MiSeq. Library preparation attached unique molecular identifiers to individual cDNA molecules for quantitative, reproducible TCR counting. In the original analysis: Samples had a median of roughly 99,000 TCRs, with a range from roughly 23,224 to 700,000. The Decombinator software suite was used to annotate V, J and CDR3 in the TCR reads. Every sample was subsampled to the same number of TCRs (28,000) for the PS versus PT1 abundance plots. TCRs were defined as expanded if absent before sensitization and observed at least eight times at the 2-week time point. TCRdb's own reprocessing of the public reads used fastp at Q25 and MiXCR and kept productive beta chains. All rows with the same CDR3 protein become a single entry with the most common DNA and genes. TCRdb's processing, not the study's, gives the V and J calls here. Across this sample there are over 95,000 distinct CDR3 sequences, with around a fifth seen only once. The ten biggest clones cover 2.8% of the sample.

CDR1 is given as SEHNR and CDR2 as FQNEAQ, both from the germline V gene (reference sequence). Its CDR3 holds 21 amino acids, cysteine through phenylalanine. Only the CDR3 DNA is retained, 63 bases long and in frame from the first base. Trimming removed 5 bases from V and 0 bases from J; the gene matches leave 18 bases unexplained. Total RNA was isolated from unfractionated whole blood collected in Tempus Blood RNA tubes. Five healthy volunteers acted as controls for TCR sequencing and had blood drawn at day 0, 2 weeks and 6 weeks. The origin of this receptor is a human donor in good health. The chain joins TRBV7-9 to TRBJ2-1, with TRBD2 matching 11 junction bases. The CDR3 protein sequence reads: CASSRVSGLAVNGSSYNEQFF. The nucleotide sequence reads TGTGCCAGCAGCCGGGTCTCGGGACTAGCGGTCAACGGAAGCTCCTACAATGAGCAGTTCTTC.